The source of this T cell receptor (beta chain) is a study of shared clonotypes between healthy human individuals. Study-wide results and limits: Clonotypes that were shared across a handful of donors made up around 5% of naive CD4 clonotypes. Non-shared clonotypes showed lower generation probabilities than clonotypes common to all four donors. Naive subsets generally exceeded memory subsets in estimated richness.

Assay used: immunoSEQ multiplex PCR; TCRdb lists only in-frame clones, some missing. The profile shows more than 550,000 clones, approximately 72% of them singletons. Note on this clone: What it recognizes is unknown.

CDR3 length: 13 amino acids. Germline-derived CDR1 and CDR2 are MNHEY and SMNVEV (reference sequence). V was clipped by 2 bases and J by 3 bases, with 8 bases between them. Sequenced: memory CD4+ T cells sorted from blood. Noted subset: CD45RA-negative fraction. The receptor was derived from a woman aged 25 to 39 in good health. The rearrangement links TRBV27 to TRBJ2-7; a weak D match, TRBD1 (5 bases). In DNA, the CDR3 is TGTGCCAGCAGTTTAGACAGAGGCTACGAGCAGTACTTC. This codes for CASSLDRGYEQYF.